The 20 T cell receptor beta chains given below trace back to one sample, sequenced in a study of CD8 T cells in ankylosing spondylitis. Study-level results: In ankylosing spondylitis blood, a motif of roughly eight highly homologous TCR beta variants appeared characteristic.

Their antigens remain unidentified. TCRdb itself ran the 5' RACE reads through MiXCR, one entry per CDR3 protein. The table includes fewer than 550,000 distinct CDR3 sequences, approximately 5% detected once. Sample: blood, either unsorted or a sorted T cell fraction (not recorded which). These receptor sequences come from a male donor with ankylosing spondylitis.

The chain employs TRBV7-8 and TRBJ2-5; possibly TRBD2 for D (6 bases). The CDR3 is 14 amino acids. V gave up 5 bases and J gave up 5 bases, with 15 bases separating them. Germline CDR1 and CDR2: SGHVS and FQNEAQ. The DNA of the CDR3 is TGTGCCAGCAGCCTCAGCGGGTGGGGGGAGACCCAGTACTTC. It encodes CASSLSGWGETQYF.

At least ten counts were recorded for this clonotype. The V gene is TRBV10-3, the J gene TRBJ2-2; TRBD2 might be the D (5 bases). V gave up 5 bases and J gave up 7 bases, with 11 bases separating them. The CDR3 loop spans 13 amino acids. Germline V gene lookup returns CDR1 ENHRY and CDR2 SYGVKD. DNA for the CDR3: TGTGCCATCAGTCTCGGAGAGGGCGGGGAGCTGTTTTTT. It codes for CAISLGEGGELFF.

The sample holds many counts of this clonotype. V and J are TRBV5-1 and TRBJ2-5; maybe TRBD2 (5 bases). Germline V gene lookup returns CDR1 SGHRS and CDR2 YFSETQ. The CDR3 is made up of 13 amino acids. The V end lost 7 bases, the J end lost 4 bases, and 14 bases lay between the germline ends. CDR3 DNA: TGCGCCAGCCGTCCTACTAGATCAGAGACCCAGTACTTC. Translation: CASRPTRSETQYF.

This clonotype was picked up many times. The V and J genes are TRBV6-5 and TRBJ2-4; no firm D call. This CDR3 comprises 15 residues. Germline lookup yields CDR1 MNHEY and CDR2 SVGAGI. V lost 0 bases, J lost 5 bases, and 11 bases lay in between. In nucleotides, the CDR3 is TGTGCCAGCAGTTACTCGAGGACGGCAGAAAACATTCAGTACTTC. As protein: CASSYSRTAENIQYF.

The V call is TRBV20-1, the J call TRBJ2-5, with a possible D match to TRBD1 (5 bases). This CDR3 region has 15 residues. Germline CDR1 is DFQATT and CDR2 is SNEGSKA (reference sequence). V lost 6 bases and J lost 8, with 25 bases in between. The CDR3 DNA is TGCAGTGCCCGTACACCTAGACAGTCTTCGGACACCCAGTACTTC. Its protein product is CSARTPRQSSDTQYF.

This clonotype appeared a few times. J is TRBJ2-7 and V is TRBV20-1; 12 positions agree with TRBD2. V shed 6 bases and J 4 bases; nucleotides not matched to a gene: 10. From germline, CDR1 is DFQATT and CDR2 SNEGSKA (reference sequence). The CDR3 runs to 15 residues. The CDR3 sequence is CSAQLGLAGSYEQYF. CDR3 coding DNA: TGCAGTGCCCAGTTAGGACTAGCGGGGTCTTACGAGCAGTACTTC.

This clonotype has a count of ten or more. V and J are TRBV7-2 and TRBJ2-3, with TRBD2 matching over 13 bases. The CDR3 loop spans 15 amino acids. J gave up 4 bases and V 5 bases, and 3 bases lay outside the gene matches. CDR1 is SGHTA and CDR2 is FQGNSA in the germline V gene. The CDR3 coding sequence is TGTGCCAGCAGCCACGGGACTAGCGGGGCAGATACGCAGTATTTT. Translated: CASSHGTSGADTQYF.

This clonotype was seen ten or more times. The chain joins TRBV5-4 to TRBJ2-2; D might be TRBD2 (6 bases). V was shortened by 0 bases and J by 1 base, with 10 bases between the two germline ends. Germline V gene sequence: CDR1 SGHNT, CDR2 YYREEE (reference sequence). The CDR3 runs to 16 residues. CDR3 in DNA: TGTGCCAGCAGCTTGGAAGGTAGCGGGAACACCGGGGAGCTGTTTTTT. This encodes CASSLEGSGNTGELFF. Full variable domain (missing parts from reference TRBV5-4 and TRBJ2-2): ETGVTQSPTHLIKTRGQQVTLRCSSQSGHNTVSWYQQALGQGPQFIFQYYREEENGRGNFPPRFSGLQFPNYSSELNVNALELDDSALYLCASSLEGSGNTGELFFGEGSRLTVL.

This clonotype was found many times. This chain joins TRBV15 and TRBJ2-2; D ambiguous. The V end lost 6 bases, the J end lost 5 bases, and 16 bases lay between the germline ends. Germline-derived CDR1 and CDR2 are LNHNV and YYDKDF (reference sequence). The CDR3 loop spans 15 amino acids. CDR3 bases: TGTGCCACCAGGGCATGGCAGGTTGAGACCGGGGAGCTGTTTTTT. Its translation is CATRAWQVETGELFF.

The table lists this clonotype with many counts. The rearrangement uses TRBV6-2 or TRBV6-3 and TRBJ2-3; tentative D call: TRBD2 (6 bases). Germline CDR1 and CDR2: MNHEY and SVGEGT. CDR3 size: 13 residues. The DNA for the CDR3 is TGTGTCACCCGGGAGACAGGCACAGATACGCAGTATTTT. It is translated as CVTRETGTDTQYF.

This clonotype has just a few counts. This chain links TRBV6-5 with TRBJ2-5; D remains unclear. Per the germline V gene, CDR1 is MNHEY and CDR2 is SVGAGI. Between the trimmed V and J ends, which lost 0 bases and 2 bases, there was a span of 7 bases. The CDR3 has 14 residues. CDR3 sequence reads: CASSYSPHQETQYF. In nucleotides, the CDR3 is TGTGCCAGCAGTTACTCGCCCCATCAAGAGACCCAGTACTTC.

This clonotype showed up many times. The CDR3 coding sequence is TGTGCCATCAGTGTTAAGAGAGGAGGGAGGGGGTCCAAGACTGAAGCTTTCTTT. This gives the protein CAISVKRGGRGSKTEAFF. The genes are TRBV10-3 and TRBJ1-1; possibly TRBD1 for D (6 bases). V lost 4 bases and J 5 bases, leaving 26 bases between the germline ends. The germline V gene has CDR1 ENHRY and CDR2 SYGVKD. This CDR3 comprises 18 residues.

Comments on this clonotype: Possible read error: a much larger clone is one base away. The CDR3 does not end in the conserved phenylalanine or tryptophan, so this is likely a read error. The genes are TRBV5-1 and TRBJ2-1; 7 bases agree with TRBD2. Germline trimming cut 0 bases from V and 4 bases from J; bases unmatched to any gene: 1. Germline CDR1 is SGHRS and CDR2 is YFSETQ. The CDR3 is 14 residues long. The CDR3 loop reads CASSLELAYNEQFI. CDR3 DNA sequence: TGCGCCAGCAGCTTGGAACTAGCGTACAATGAGCAGTTCATC.

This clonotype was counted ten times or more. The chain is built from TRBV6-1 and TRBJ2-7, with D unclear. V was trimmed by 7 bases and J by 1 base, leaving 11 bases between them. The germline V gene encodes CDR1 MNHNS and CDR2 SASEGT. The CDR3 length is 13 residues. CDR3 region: CASIGRHSYEQYF. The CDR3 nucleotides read TGTGCCAGCATAGGAAGGCATTCCTACGAGCAGTACTTC.

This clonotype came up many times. This CDR3 is CASARGTGGFIDYGYTF. The CDR3 nucleotides read TGTGCCAGCGCCCGGGGGACAGGGGGGTTTATCGACTATGGCTACACCTTC. The V call is TRBV9, the J call TRBJ1-2; 11 positions match TRBD1. CDR3 size: 17 residues. Germline-derived CDR1 and CDR2 are SGDLS and YYNGEE. V shed 7 bases and J 3 bases; nucleotides not matched to a gene: 14.

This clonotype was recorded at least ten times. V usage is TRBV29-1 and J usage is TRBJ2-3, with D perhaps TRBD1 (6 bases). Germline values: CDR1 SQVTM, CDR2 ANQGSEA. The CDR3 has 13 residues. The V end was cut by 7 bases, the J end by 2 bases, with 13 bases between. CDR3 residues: CSARTVLTDTQYF. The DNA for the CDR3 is TGCAGCGCTCGGACAGTTCTCACAGATACGCAGTATTTT.

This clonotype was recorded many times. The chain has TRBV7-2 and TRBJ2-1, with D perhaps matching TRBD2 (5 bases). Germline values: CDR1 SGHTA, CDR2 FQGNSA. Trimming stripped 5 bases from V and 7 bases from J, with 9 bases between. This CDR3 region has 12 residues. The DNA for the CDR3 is TGTGCCAGCAGCCTTACTAGGAATGAGCAGTTCTTC. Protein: CASSLTRNEQFF.

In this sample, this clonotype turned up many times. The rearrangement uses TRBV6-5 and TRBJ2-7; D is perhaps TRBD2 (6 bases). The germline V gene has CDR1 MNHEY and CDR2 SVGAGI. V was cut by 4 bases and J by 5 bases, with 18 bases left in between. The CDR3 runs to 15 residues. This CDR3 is CASSSWDSGLDEQYF. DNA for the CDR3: TGTGCCAGCAGTTCTTGGGACTCGGGTTTGGACGAGCAGTACTTC.

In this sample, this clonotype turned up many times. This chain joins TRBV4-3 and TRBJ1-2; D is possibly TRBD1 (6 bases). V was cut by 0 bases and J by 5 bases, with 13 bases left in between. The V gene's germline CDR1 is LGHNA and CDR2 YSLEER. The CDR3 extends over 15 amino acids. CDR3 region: CASSQDPRGSYGYTF. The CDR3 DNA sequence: TGCGCCAGCAGCCAAGATCCCAGGGGTTCTTATGGCTACACCTTC.

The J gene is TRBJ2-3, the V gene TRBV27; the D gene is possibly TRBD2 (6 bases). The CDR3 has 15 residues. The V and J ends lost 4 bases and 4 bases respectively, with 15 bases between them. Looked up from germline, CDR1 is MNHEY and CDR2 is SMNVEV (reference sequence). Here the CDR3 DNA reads TGTGCCAGCAGTTCAGAAGCGGGTAGGGCAGATACGCAGTATTTT. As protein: CASSSEAGRADTQYF.